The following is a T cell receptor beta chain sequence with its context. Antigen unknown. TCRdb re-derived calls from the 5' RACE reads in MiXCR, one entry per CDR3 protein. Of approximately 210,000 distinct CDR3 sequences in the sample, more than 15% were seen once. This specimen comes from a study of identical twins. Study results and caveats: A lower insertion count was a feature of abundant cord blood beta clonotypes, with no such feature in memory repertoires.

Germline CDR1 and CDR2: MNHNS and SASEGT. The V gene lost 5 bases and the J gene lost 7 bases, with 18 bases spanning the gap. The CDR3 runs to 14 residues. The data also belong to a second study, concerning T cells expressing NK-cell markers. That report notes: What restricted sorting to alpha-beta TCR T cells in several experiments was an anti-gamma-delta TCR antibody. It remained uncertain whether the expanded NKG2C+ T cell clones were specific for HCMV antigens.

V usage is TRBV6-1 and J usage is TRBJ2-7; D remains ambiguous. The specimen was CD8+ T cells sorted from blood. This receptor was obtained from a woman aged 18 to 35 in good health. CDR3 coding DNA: TGTGCCAGCAGTCTGGGCCGAGGAGTCGGAGAGCAGTACTTC. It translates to CASSLGRGVGEQYF.